This TCR beta chain was sequenced for a study of blood T cells in healthy people across ages (dated by TCRdb to about 2015). As for the study more broadly: In model experiments, template switching captured about one uniquely barcoded TCR beta cDNA molecule for every two T cells. To avoid experimental bias, donors of different ages were distributed randomly across sequencing lanes. Using the same blood draw, the study looked at two additional independent replicas of 1 million unique cDNA reads for two donors, one aged 18 to 30 and the other aged 80 or older. The donors were split into four age groups: young (average 16 years), middle-aged (39), aged (62) and long-lived (approximately 80). The study measured age-related changes in TCR beta repertoire diversity using deep sequencing normalized with unique cDNA molecular identifiers. Results and caveats for the whole study, not just this receptor: As age increased, observed TCR beta diversity per million T cells dropped in a roughly linear way, and a significant reduction was already evident by age 40. Because donor CMV infection status was unknown, age-related changes in expanded clonotypes were potentially confounded. Estimates of total diversity based on one million sequenced T cells were regarded as lower bounds and as underestimates. Conclusive comparison of naive and antigen-experienced compartments was prevented by the profiling of bulk unsorted PBMCs. Compared with the aged group, the long-lived group had more naive CD4+ T cells, fewer expanded clones and increased TCR diversity, a pattern suggesting age selection. Observed TCR beta diversity correlated strongly with the percentage of naive T cells measured by flow cytometry.

This clonotype was recorded many times. Its binding antigen is unknown. A read error may produce the germline difference seen at one junction end. Libraries were constructed by 5' RACE. Sequenced using an Illumina HiSeq 2500. A second PCR of roughly 6 to 11 cycles was run with a J-beta primer mix and a sample-barcoded 5' primer. Each TCR beta cDNA molecule received a unique molecular identifier from a template-switch 5' adaptor carrying 12 random nucleotides. At least 2.5 million CDR3-containing paired-end reads were obtained from each sample. First-strand cDNA synthesis was performed from all RNA using the Mint cDNA synthesis kit, with priming by a TRBC-specific oligonucleotide. After uracil-DNA glycosylase treatment, a first 18-cycle PCR used universal primers M1SS and BC2_uni_R on all cDNA. The paper's processing steps were these. Normalization of each sample was performed by random selection of 1 million high-quality reads, each carrying a distinct molecular identifier. Instead of being binned into consensus sequences, reads that shared molecular identifiers were thrown out. CDR3 identification, clonotype clustering and error correction used MiTCR with a Q25 quality threshold and the strictest error-elimination algorithm. Lower-bound total TCR beta diversity was estimated with a nonparametric unseen species model using Euler transformation. TCRdb redid the processing of the public reads, applying fastp at Q25 and MiXCR, and retained in-frame beta chains. Entries that share a CDR3 protein sequence are merged under the most common genes and DNA. TCRdb, not the original authors, processed these V and J calls. This sample is represented by more than 1 million distinct CDR3 sequences; 45% of them were singletons. The ten biggest clones cover about 20% of the sample.

CDR1 is given as SGHRS and CDR2 as YFSETQ, both from the germline V gene. The CDR3 goes from the cysteine to the phenylalanine over 15 residues. Only the CDR3 part of the read is kept: 45 bases, read in frame from the first base. The roughly 39 donors, aged roughly 6 to 95 years, were systemically healthy Caucasian individuals from Russia. Each donor gave about 9.8 milliliters of peripheral blood, drawn into EDTA-treated Vacutainer tubes. Ficoll-Paque density-gradient centrifugation was used to isolate PBMCs, with at least 6.5 million per sample. Total RNA was extracted from PBMCs with Trizol reagent, with at least 6 micrograms obtained per sample. Naive CD45RAhigh/CD27high T cell percentages were measured by flow cytometry on a PBMC aliquot from every donor.

The sequence joins TRBV5-1 to TRBJ2-3; 9 central nucleotides agree with TRBD2. Sequencing input: blood. This receptor was obtained from a woman in her sixties in good health. In nucleotide form, the sequence is TGTGCCAGCAGTTTAGCGGGGGATCGCACAGATACGCAGTATTTT. Protein translation: CASSLAGDRTDTQYF.